A selection of T cell receptor beta chains follows, all from one sample in a study of beta chain features in type 1 diabetes. Using immunoSEQ multiplex PCR, the repertoire was profiled, and TCRdb retains in-frame clones only, with some absent. Of approximately 730,000 clones in the sample, roughly 13% were seen once. Material: naive CD4+ T cells from blood. All receptors come from a young man with type 1 diabetes. Both conserved end residues are part of each CDR3. The D gene is left open where the match is weak. Rows may omit the clone size; those that give it use once, few, many or a size class.

j_call d_call clone_size v_call cdr3_aa cdr3_nt
TRBJ2-1 TRBD2 few TRBV5-1 CASSRPGLATDTGSYNEQFF TGCGCCAGCAGCCGACCGGGACTAGCGACAGATACGGGCTCCTACAATGAGCAGTTCTTC
TRBJ1-2 NA few TRBV28 CASGTVYGYTF TGTGCCAGCGGGACTGTCTATGGCTACACCTTC
TRBJ2-1 TRBD1 NA TRBV9 CASSLERWDSDVQFF TGTGCCAGCAGCCTAGAGAGGTGGGACAGCGACGTGCAGTTCTTC
TRBJ2-5 NA NA TRBV27 CASSSGLLAGSETQYF TGTGCCAGCAGTTCTGGACTGCTTGCGGGGTCAGAGACCCAGTACTTC
TRBJ2-1 TRBD1 few TRBV4-1 CASSQDAVGDRDVNEQFF TGCGCCAGCAGCCAAGATGCGGTGGGGGACAGGGATGTGAATGAGCAGTTCTTC
TRBJ2-7 NA NA TRBV7-9 CASSFTIGSYEQYF TGTGCCAGCAGCTTTACCATCGGGTCCTACGAGCAGTACTTC
TRBJ1-2 NA few TRBV5-4 CASSLAITNYGYTF TGTGCCAGCAGCTTAGCCATTACTAACTATGGCTACACCTTC
TRBJ1-2 NA NA TRBV10-3 CAISESVGTPSSGGYTF TGTGCCATCAGTGAGTCGGTAGGGACTCCAAGCTCAGGAGGCTACACCTTC
TRBJ2-7 NA NA TRBV21-1 CASSAYRGPYEQYF TGTGCCAGCAGCGCCTACAGGGGGCCGTACGAGCAGTACTTC
TRBJ2-7 TRBD2 once TRBV5-1 CASSSRSGGSYEQYF TGCGCCAGCAGCTCGCGAAGCGGGGGGTCCTACGAGCAGTACTTC
TRBJ2-5 NA NA TRBV9 CASSVAWVWGETQYF TGTGCCAGCAGCGTTGCTTGGGTTTGGGGAGAGACCCAGTACTTC
TRBJ1-1 TRBD1 NA TRBV29-1 CSVEDRGQSEAFF TGCAGCGTAGAGGACAGGGGGCAGAGTGAAGCTTTCTTT
TRBJ1-1 NA few TRBV5-4 CASSLAGNTEAFF TGTGCCAGCAGCTTGGCGGGGAACACTGAAGCTTTCTTT
TRBJ1-2 NA few TRBV18 CASSPSQGGDYTF TGTGCCAGCTCACCCTCGCAGGGAGGGGACTACACCTTC
TRBJ1-2 TRBD1 few TRBV4-1 CASSQGTGGVNYGYTF TGCGCCAGCAGCCAGGGGACAGGGGGCGTCAACTATGGCTACACCTTC
TRBJ2-3 NA few TRBV9 CASSVEVFADTQYF TGTGCCAGCAGCGTAGAGGTTTTCGCAGATACGCAGTATTTT
TRBJ1-1 NA NA TRBV7-9 CASSRGGSEAFF TGTGCCAGCAGCCGCGGGGGATCTGAAGCTTTCTTT
TRBJ2-3 TRBD2 NA TRBV30 CAWSRAGADTQYF TGTGCCTGGAGTAGGGCGGGGGCAGATACGCAGTATTTT
TRBJ2-3 NA few TRBV5-1 CASSLGVRSTDTQYF TGCGCCAGCAGCTTGGGGGTTAGAAGCACAGATACGCAGTATTTT
TRBJ2-1 TRBD2 few TRBV7-3 CASSLGPTTGGSEQFF TGTGCCAGCAGCTTAGGTCCCACTACGGGGGGAAGTGAGCAGTTCTTC
TRBJ1-2 NA few TRBV10-3 CAISESGSYGYTF TGTGCCATCAGTGAGTCAGGGAGCTATGGCTACACCTTC